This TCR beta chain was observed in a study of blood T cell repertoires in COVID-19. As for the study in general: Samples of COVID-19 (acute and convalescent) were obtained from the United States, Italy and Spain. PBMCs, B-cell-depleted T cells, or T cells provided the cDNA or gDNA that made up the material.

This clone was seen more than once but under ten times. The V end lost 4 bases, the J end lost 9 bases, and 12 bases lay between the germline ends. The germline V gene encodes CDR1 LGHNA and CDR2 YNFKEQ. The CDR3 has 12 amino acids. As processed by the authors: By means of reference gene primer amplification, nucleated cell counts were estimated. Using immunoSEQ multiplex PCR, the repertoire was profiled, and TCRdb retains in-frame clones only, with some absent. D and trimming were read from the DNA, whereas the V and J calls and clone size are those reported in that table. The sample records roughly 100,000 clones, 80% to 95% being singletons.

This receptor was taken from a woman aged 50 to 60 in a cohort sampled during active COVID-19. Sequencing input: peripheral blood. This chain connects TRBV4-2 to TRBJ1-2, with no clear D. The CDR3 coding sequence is TGTGCCAGCAGCCGCGGCGGGTATAGCTACACCTTC. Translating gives CASSRGGYSYTF.